This TCR beta chain was profiled in a study of T-cell reconstitution after alpha-beta-depleted transplantation in children. Study results and caveats: The authors attributed T-cell counts and diversity one year after transplant mostly to newly produced T cells. Several hundred expanded graft clones reportedly were the source of alpha-beta T cells about two months after transplant. Surviving thymic progenitors and recipient T cells were the source of high TCRbeta diversity at day 60 in some patients.

CDR1 and CDR2 (germline): LNHNV, YYDKDF (reference sequence). The CDR3 is made up of 14 amino acids. The V end lost 0 bases, the J end lost 9 bases, and 9 bases lay between the germline ends. A library of TCRbeta sequences, prepared with unique molecular identifiers, was generated. TCRdb re-analysed the PCR reads in MiXCR, keeping a single row per CDR3 protein. Altogether fewer than 1 million distinct CDR3 sequences are present, less than 20% being singletons, with the ten largest covering roughly 5%. Of note for this clonotype: The target antigen is unknown.

This clonotype was obtained from a male patient aged 10-17 years who had a stem cell transplant for acute lymphoblastic leukemia, so the T cells may come from the graft donor. The sample consisted of PBMCs, mostly from graft donor cells, taken 360 days after TCRalphabeta/CD19-depleted stem cell transplant. V is TRBV15 and J is TRBJ1-6; D remains ambiguous. The CDR3 nucleotides are TGTGCCACCAGCAGAGAAACAGAACGTTCACCCCTCCACTTT. Amino acids: CATSRETERSPLHF.